One sample yielded the 24 T cell receptor beta chains listed below, sequenced in a study of control samples from healthy donors and cancer patients. Here immunoSEQ multiplex PCR was the method, and the copy in TCRdb shows in-frame clones only, minus some. The sample shows tens of thousands of clones, 84% of them seen only once. Sequences were obtained from blood. The receptors were sampled from a man in his forties or fifties in good health.

This clone has more than one count but fewer than ten. The V call is TRBV5-4, the J call TRBJ2-7; D is ambiguous. With 0 bases removed from V and 2 bases from J, the gap between germline ends came to 12 bases. The germline CDR1 and CDR2 sequences are SGHNT and YYREEE (reference sequence). The CDR3 length is 15 residues. The CDR3 sequence: CASSLAVAVTYEQYF. The CDR3 DNA follows: TGTGCCAGCAGCTTGGCAGTGGCAGTTACCTACGAGCAGTACTTC.

The V call is TRBV15, the J call TRBJ2-2, with TRBD2 identical over 9 bases. Germline trimming cut 5 bases from V and 9 bases from J; bases unmatched to any gene: 10. The CDR3 contains 15 residues. CDR1 is LNHNV and CDR2 is YYDKDF in the germline V gene (reference sequence). CDR3 coding DNA: TGTGCCACCAGCCTTGGTCTAGCGGGAAGTTGGGAGCTGTTTTTT. It translates to CATSLGLAGSWELFF.

This clone has a single count. This chain connects TRBV19 to TRBJ2-7; D perhaps matches TRBD2 (5 bases). The V end was cut by 2 bases, the J end by 6 bases, with 8 bases between. The CDR3 loop spans 12 amino acids. Germline lookup yields CDR1 LNHDA and CDR2 SQIVND (reference sequence). In DNA, the CDR3 is TGTGCCAGTAGTATACCGGGATTCGAGCAGTACTTC. It yields the protein CASSIPGFEQYF.

CDR3 nucleotide sequence: TGTGCCAGCAGTGAAGCAGGGGGCCCCTACGAGCAGTACTTC. Its translation is CASSEAGGPYEQYF. This rearrangement joins TRBV6-1 to TRBJ2-7; 7 nucleotides agree with TRBD1. With V trimmed by 0 bases and J by 2 bases, 1 base remained unmatched. The CDR3 extends over 14 amino acids. The germline V gene has CDR1 MNHNS and CDR2 SASEGT.

The V gene is TRBV6-1, the J gene TRBJ1-5; D might be TRBD1 (5 bases). The CDR3 covers 16 residues. From germline, CDR1 is MNHNS and CDR2 SASEGT. The germline V and J ends were trimmed by 2 bases and 2 bases, with 13 bases remaining between them. CDR3: CASSEWGWGGNQPQHF. CDR3 DNA sequence: TGTGCCAGCAGTGAATGGGGCTGGGGAGGCAATCAGCCCCAGCATTTT.

The chain has TRBV6-5 and TRBJ1-5; D remains unclear. CDR3 length: 15 amino acids. Per germline, CDR1 MNHEY and CDR2 SVGAGI. V gave up 6 bases and J gave up 0 bases, with 12 bases separating them. The CDR3 nucleotides are TGTGCCAGCAGCTATACTAAGGATAGCAATCAGCCCCAGCATTTT. This encodes CASSYTKDSNQPQHF.

The chain has TRBV27 and TRBJ2-1, with 8 nucleotides matching TRBD2. V lost 2 bases, J lost 7 bases, and 7 bases stayed unmatched. Per the germline V gene, CDR1 is MNHEY and CDR2 is SMNVEV (reference sequence). The CDR3 is 15 amino acids. This CDR3 reads CASSLQAGDFNEQFF. CDR3 in DNA: TGTGCCAGCAGTTTACAAGCGGGAGATTTTAATGAGCAGTTCTTC.

As to this clone: The sample carries other DNA sequences with the same CDR3. This CDR3 is CATSRVFGTSGYNEQFF. The CDR3 DNA is TGTGCCACCAGCAGAGTCTTTGGGACTAGCGGTTACAATGAGCAGTTCTTC. This sequence joins TRBV15 and TRBJ2-1; 11 bases align to TRBD2. The CDR3 covers 17 residues. V lost 1 base, J lost 4 bases, and 6 bases stayed unmatched. Germline values: CDR1 LNHNV, CDR2 YYDKDF (reference sequence).

This clone was found once. The chain uses TRBV5-4 and TRBJ2-1; the match to TRBD2 covers 9 bases. This CDR3 contains 14 residues. V gave up 5 bases and J gave up 9 bases; unmatched junction bases: 9. Germline V lookup: CDR1 SGHNT, CDR2 YYREEE (reference sequence). This CDR3 reads CASRAGTSNGEQFF. The CDR3 bases are TGTGCCAGCAGGGCCGGGACTAGCAACGGTGAGCAGTTCTTC.

The genes are TRBV24-1 and TRBJ2-1, with a tentative D call TRBD2 (5 bases). CDR3 length: 14 residues. CDR1 is KGHDR, CDR2 SFDVKD, per germline. Trimming pared 1 base from V and 7 bases from J, leaving 10 bases between. CDR3 protein: CATSDFRGQNEQFF. The CDR3 nucleotides read TGTGCCACCAGTGATTTTCGGGGTCAAAATGAGCAGTTCTTC.

This rearrangement joins TRBV18 to TRBJ2-7; D is unresolved. The CDR3 totals 15 residues. Trimming removed 3 bases from V and 4 bases from J, with 16 bases in between. Germline CDR1 and CDR2: KGHSH and LQKENI. CDR3 nucleotides: TGTGCCAGCTCACCCCCCGGGTCCAACCTATACGAGCAGTACTTC. Residues: CASSPPGSNLYEQYF. The entire variable domain, with the rest obtained from reference TRBV18 and TRBJ2-7, is as follows: NAGVMQNPRHLVRRRGQEARLRCSPMKGHSHVYWYRQLPEEGLKFMVYLQKENIIDESGMPKERFSAEFPKEGPSILRIQQVVRGDSAAYFCASSPPGSNLYEQYFGPGTRLTVT.

This chain connects TRBV4-1 to TRBJ1-1; 7 bases line up with TRBD1. The CDR3 is 15 amino acids. From germline, CDR1 is MGHRA and CDR2 YSYEKL. The V and J ends lost 1 base and 5 bases, in that order; junction bases with no gene match: 7. The CDR3 DNA reads as TGCGCCAGCAGCCAAGGGAACAGGGGACGGACTGAAGCTTTCTTT. Amino acid sequence: CASSQGNRGRTEAFF.

The CDR3 sequence is CASSLGVTEAFF. The CDR3 coding sequence is TGCGCCAGCAGCCTCGGGGTTACTGAAGCTTTCTTT. V usage is TRBV4-3 and J usage is TRBJ1-1, with D unclear. V was pared by 4 bases and J by 5 bases, with 8 bases between. The CDR3 is 12 amino acids. Germline loops: CDR1 LGHNA, CDR2 YSLEER.

The gene calls are TRBV20-1 and TRBJ2-7; D is tentatively TRBD1 or TRBD2 (5 bases each). This CDR3 comprises 11 residues. The germline V gene encodes CDR1 DFQATT and CDR2 SNEGSKA (reference sequence). CDR3 loop: CAPGTSYEQYF. CDR3 nucleotides: TGCGCCCCGGGGACCTCCTACGAGCAGTACTTC.

V is TRBV27 and J is TRBJ1-1, with 7 bases fitting TRBD1. Per the germline V gene, CDR1 is MNHEY and CDR2 is SMNVEV (reference sequence). The CDR3 runs 17 residues. Unmatched junction bases numbered 19, after V lost 6 bases and J lost 6 bases. CDR3: CASSRRQGNYSVAEAFF. The CDR3 DNA sequence: TGTGCCAGCAGCCGACGACAGGGTAATTACTCTGTGGCTGAAGCTTTCTTT.

The V and J genes are TRBV9 and TRBJ2-1; D gene uncertain. Germline-derived CDR1 and CDR2 are SGDLS and YYNGEE. V was pared by 0 bases and J by 0 bases, with 7 bases between. The length of the CDR3 is 15 residues. The CDR3 spells CASSVEWSSYNEQFF. The CDR3 nucleotides are TGTGCCAGCAGCGTAGAGTGGAGCTCCTACAATGAGCAGTTCTTC.

The genes are TRBV5-1 and TRBJ2-7; D remains ambiguous. The V and J ends lost 1 base and 7 bases respectively, with 18 bases between them. From germline, CDR1 is SGHRS and CDR2 YFSETQ. This CDR3 spans 15 amino acids. CDR3 sequence (DNA): TGCGCCAGCAGCTTGAACTTGGACGACCTGGGAGAGCAGTACTTC. It is translated as CASSLNLDDLGEQYF.

The V call is TRBV27, the J call TRBJ1-1; D is undetermined. Looked up from germline, CDR1 is MNHEY and CDR2 is SMNVEV (reference sequence). The CDR3 spans 14 residues. V was shortened by 5 bases and J by 2 bases, with 12 bases between the two germline ends. The CDR3 protein is CASSRPYGNTEAFF. As DNA, the CDR3 is TGTGCCAGCAGTCGGCCATATGGTAACACTGAAGCTTTCTTT.

This clone was seen more than once but under ten times. This chain links TRBV18 with TRBJ1-6, with a weak D call TRBD1 (6 bases). The CDR3 sequence is 18 residues long. V was pared by 2 bases and J by 3 bases, with 17 bases between. Germline V gives CDR1 KGHSH, CDR2 LQKENI. CDR3 protein: CASSPISSLQGYNSPLHF. In nucleotides, the CDR3 is TGTGCCAGCTCACCAATCTCATCATTACAGGGCTATAATTCACCCCTCCACTTT.

The V and J genes are TRBV5-1 and TRBJ2-7; D ambiguous. Germline V gene lookup returns CDR1 SGHRS and CDR2 YFSETQ. The CDR3 length is 16 residues. V lost 1 base and J 4 bases, leaving 18 bases between the germline ends. This CDR3 is CASSLNWPPSLYEQYF. The DNA of the CDR3 is TGCGCCAGCAGCTTGAACTGGCCCCCAAGTTTGTACGAGCAGTACTTC.

The count of this clone is one. The rearrangement uses TRBV10-1 and TRBJ2-3; the D is unclear. The CDR3 covers 15 residues. Germline loops: CDR1 WNHNN, CDR2 SYGVQD (reference sequence). Between the trimmed V and J ends, which lost 0 bases and 4 bases, there was a span of 11 bases. The CDR3 DNA follows: TGCGCCAGCAGTGAGTCGATCCGGGTTCCAGATACGCAGTATTTT. Protein product: CASSESIRVPDTQYF.

The rearrangement links TRBV27 to TRBJ2-3, with a possible D match to TRBD1 (6 bases). Trimming took 1 base from V and 3 from J, leaving 14 bases between them. Germline V CDR1 and CDR2: MNHEY, SMNVEV (reference sequence). This CDR3 has 16 amino acids. CDR3 coding DNA: TGTGCCAGCAGTTTATATACATCAGGGGTGACAGATACGCAGTATTTT. It is translated as CASSLYTSGVTDTQYF.

The gene calls are TRBV7-2 and TRBJ2-3; tentative D call: TRBD2 (6 bases). CDR1 is SGHTA, CDR2 FQGNSA, per germline. V dropped 5 bases and J dropped 4 bases, with 16 bases sitting between them. CDR3 length: 15 amino acids. The DNA for the CDR3 is TGTGCCAGCAGCACGTTAACTAGCTCTTCAGATACGCAGTATTTT. Its protein product is CASSTLTSSSDTQYF.

The genes are TRBV5-4 and TRBJ2-3; D not resolved. V was clipped by 2 bases and J by 4 bases, with 8 bases between them. In germline, CDR1 is SGHNT, CDR2 YYREEE (reference sequence). The CDR3 has 13 amino acids. CDR3 in amino acids: CASSFINADTQYF. Here the CDR3 DNA reads TGTGCCAGCAGCTTCATTAACGCAGATACGCAGTATTTT.